The T cell receptor beta chain under discussion was sequenced for a study of T-cell reconstitution after alpha-beta-depleted transplantation in children. Points from the study as a whole: Surviving recipient T cells and thymic progenitors accounted for the high day-60 TCRbeta diversity observed in some patients. Several hundred rapidly expanded clones from non-depleted graft cells reportedly supplied alpha-beta T cells about two months post-transplant. When one year had passed after transplant, most T-cell counts and diversity came from newly produced T cells.

Unique molecular identifiers were incorporated when the TCRbeta library was constructed. Each CDR3 protein gets one entry after TCRdb re-called the PCR reads with MiXCR. The data show some 300,000 distinct CDR3 sequences, around 10% seen once. As for this clonotype: The target antigen is unknown.

Sequenced here: PBMCs, sampled before TCRalphabeta/CD19-depleted stem cell transplant. The receptor comes from a boy younger than two with acute myeloid leukemia, due to receive a stem cell transplant.

This chain's CDR3 is CASTSRTSLDVHTQYF. CDR3 bases: TGTGCCAGCACGAGTCGGACTAGCCTGGACGTACATACGCAGTATTTT. The chain couples TRBV11-3 to TRBJ2-3; 8 nucleotides agree with TRBD2. Per the germline V gene, CDR1 is SGHNT and CDR2 is YENEEA. The CDR3 sequence is 16 residues long. Trimming removed 7 bases from V and 7 bases from J; junction bases left unmatched: 16.